This T cell receptor (beta chain) is drawn from a study of identical twins. Study results and limitations: Abundant beta clonotypes from cord blood bore fewer insertions; memory repertoires lacked this pattern. Out-of-frame TCR alpha sharing in monozygotic twins exceeded recombination model predictions.

This CDR3 region has 15 residues. Germline V gene data show CDR1 as DFQATT and CDR2 as SNEGSKA (reference sequence). Deletions cut 2 bases from V and 5 bases from J, with 18 bases between. This clonotype was picked up many times. Its matching antigen is unknown. Template switching added a universal primer site, and cDNA bore unique molecular identifiers. MiXCR, run by TCRdb on the 5' RACE reads, gives a single entry per CDR3 protein. The repertoire holds some 630,000 distinct CDR3 sequences, with roughly 7.1% as singletons. The same data also went into a second study, on yellow fever vaccine responses in identical twins.

Input material: PBMCs. The chain combines TRBV20-1 with TRBJ2-5; D gene uncertain. This sequence was found in a woman aged 18 to 35 in good health. The CDR3 spells CSARLGKGQRETQYF. Written as DNA, the CDR3 is TGCAGTGCTAGATTGGGTAAAGGGCAAAGGGAGACCCAGTACTTC.